The 28 T cell receptor beta chains below were found in one sample sequenced in a study of early T cells in non-severe SARS-CoV-2 infection. A single record per CDR3 protein comes from TCRdb applying MiXCR to the 5' RACE reads. The table lists tens of thousands of distinct CDR3 sequences, approximately 5% of them singletons. Input material: whole blood. These receptors were collected from an adult who was a healthcare worker with PCR-confirmed SARS-CoV-2 infection or an uninfected control (not recorded which).

This clonotype was observed at least ten times. The V call is TRBV10-3, the J call TRBJ2-3, with D hard to call. With 6 bases removed from V and 2 bases from J, the gap between germline ends came to 12 bases. The CDR3 contains 14 residues. Per germline, CDR1 ENHRY and CDR2 SYGVKD. Here the CDR3 reads CAIRPTLLTDTQYF. In DNA form, the CDR3 reads TGTGCCATCAGACCGACTCTTCTCACAGATACGCAGTATTTT.

The chain couples TRBV5-1 to TRBJ2-3; unclear D gene. V lost 3 bases to trimming and J lost 5 bases, with 7 bases between them. CDR3 length: 12 residues. CDR1 and CDR2 (germline): SGHRS, YFSETQ. The DNA of the CDR3 is TGCGCCAGCAGCTGGCCGGGAGATACGCAGTATTTT. It codes for CASSWPGDTQYF.

The chain joins TRBV18 to TRBJ2-1; no clear D. This CDR3 comprises 13 residues. Germline V lookup: CDR1 KGHSH, CDR2 LQKENI. Trimming took 2 bases from V and 3 from J, leaving 5 bases between them. In DNA form, the CDR3 reads TGTGCCAGCTCACCATCGAACTACAATGAGCAGTTCTTC. As protein: CASSPSNYNEQFF.

The sample holds a few counts of this clonotype. J is TRBJ2-1 and V is TRBV6-2 or TRBV6-3; 8 nucleotides align to TRBD2. Unmatched junction bases numbered 11, after V lost 2 bases and J lost 8 bases. Germline values: CDR1 MNHEY, CDR2 SVGEGT. The CDR3 sequence is 16 residues long. The CDR3 sequence: CASSYVGSGVGDEQFF. Written as DNA, the CDR3 is TGTGCCAGCAGTTACGTGGGTAGCGGGGTTGGAGATGAGCAGTTCTTC.

This clonotype has ten or more counts. The V gene is TRBV4-3, the J gene TRBJ2-5; 8 positions agree with TRBD2. Germline V gene lookup returns CDR1 LGHNA and CDR2 YSLEER. V gave up 0 bases and J gave up 5 bases; unmatched junction bases: 5. This CDR3 has 15 amino acids. CDR3 amino acids: CASSQDPRGGETQYF. The CDR3 DNA follows: TGCGCCAGCAGCCAAGATCCCCGGGGGGGGGAGACCCAGTACTTC.

CDR3 amino acids: CASQVAGTSDEQFF. CDR3 DNA sequence: TGTGCCAGCCAGGTTGCAGGGACTAGCGATGAGCAGTTCTTC. This rearrangement joins TRBV6-2 or TRBV6-3 to TRBJ2-1, with 10 positions matching TRBD2. This CDR3 is built from 14 residues. Trimming cost V 8 bases and J 8 bases; bases outside gene matches: 9. Germline V gene lookup returns CDR1 MNHEY and CDR2 SVGEGT.

This clonotype was detected ten times or more. The chain is built from TRBV5-4 and TRBJ1-1; D remains unclear. Germline V gene sequence: CDR1 SGHNT, CDR2 YYREEE (reference sequence). The V gene lost 0 bases and the J gene lost 8 bases, with 8 bases spanning the gap. The CDR3 is 12 residues long. CDR3 bases: TGTGCCAGCAGCTTGGATCGGGAGGAAGCTTTCTTT. Amino acids: CASSLDREEAFF.

At least ten counts were recorded for this clonotype. The CDR3 DNA reads TGTGCCAGCAGCTTTTTCCAGACGGACGGTGCGCGGTCGGGCGGTGAGACCCAGTACTTC. This codes for CASSFFQTDGARSGGETQYF. This rearrangement joins TRBV5-8 to TRBJ2-5; D gene ambiguous. The germline V and J ends were trimmed by 2 bases and 5 bases, with 31 bases remaining between them. Germline loops: CDR1 SGHTS, CDR2 YDEGEE. CDR3 length: 20 residues.

This clonotype has at least ten counts. The CDR3 bases are TGTGCCAGCAGCTTGTGGGGCAGGGGGCTCACCGGGGAGCTGTTTTTT. Protein sequence: CASSLWGRGLTGELFF. This chain uses TRBV6-2 or TRBV6-3 with TRBJ2-2; TRBD1 matches 8 bases. Germline values: CDR1 MNHEY, CDR2 SVGEGT. This CDR3 is 16 amino acids long. After removal of 6 bases from V and 4 bases from J, the junction contained 10 bases not matched to a gene.

J is TRBJ2-3 and V is TRBV7-2; D gene uncertain. Germline V lookup: CDR1 SGHTA, CDR2 FQGNSA. Trimming left V 1 base short and J 0 bases short, with 8 bases between. The CDR3 is 15 amino acids. DNA of the CDR3: TGTGCCAGCAGCTTAGAGAGACTCAGCACAGATACGCAGTATTTT. The encoded protein is CASSLERLSTDTQYF. Full variable domain (rest looked up from reference TRBV7-2 and TRBJ2-3): GAGVSQSPSNKVTEKGKDVELRCDPISGHTALYWYRQSLGQGLEFLIYFQGNSAPDKSGLPSDRFSAERTGGSVSTLTIQRTQQEDSAVYLCASSLERLSTDTQYFGPGTRLTVL.

This clonotype occurred many times. The chain combines TRBV2 with TRBJ1-5, with 7 bases lining up with TRBD1. With 6 bases clipped from V and 0 bases from J, the junction kept 8 bases outside the gene matches. This CDR3 has 16 amino acids. Looked up from germline, CDR1 is SNHLY and CDR2 is FYNNEI. The CDR3 spells CASSENRGYSNQPQHF. The DNA for the CDR3 is TGTGCCAGCAGCGAAAACAGGGGATATAGCAATCAGCCCCAGCATTTT.

This clonotype has just a few counts. The V and J genes are TRBV7-9 and TRBJ1-5, with TRBD1 identical over 7 bases. CDR1 is SEHNR, CDR2 FQNEAQ, per germline (reference sequence). Germline trimming cut 5 bases from V and 6 bases from J; bases unmatched to any gene: 7. CDR3 size: 14 residues. As DNA, the CDR3 is TGTGCCAGCAGCGAAGGCAGGGGGAGTCAGCCCCAGCATTTT. Its protein is CASSEGRGSQPQHF.

This clonotype has at least ten counts. This chain links TRBV28 with TRBJ2-4; 8 bases map to TRBD1. This CDR3 is 15 amino acids long. The germline gives CDR1 MDHEN, CDR2 SYDVKM. After removal of 5 bases from V and 9 bases from J, the junction contained 12 bases not matched to a gene. The CDR3 spells CASSITGTGTVIQYF. CDR3 DNA sequence: TGTGCCAGCAGTATCACCGGGACAGGTACCGTCATTCAGTACTTC.

The gene calls are TRBV12-3 or TRBV12-4 and TRBJ2-2, with D hard to call. V was trimmed by 5 bases and J by 7 bases, leaving 14 bases between them. This CDR3 contains 14 residues. The CDR3: CASSIGYVGGELFF. Here the CDR3 DNA reads TGTGCCAGCAGTATAGGATATGTCGGCGGGGAGCTGTTTTTT.

This clonotype occurred a few times. The chain employs TRBV12-3 or TRBV12-4 and TRBJ1-4; 7 bases line up with TRBD1. The CDR3 length is 13 residues. V dropped 4 bases and J dropped 13; count of bases not matched to a gene: 9. CDR3 sequence (DNA): TGTGCCAGCAGTTCGCAGACAGGGAAGCTACTGTTTTTT. It specifies CASSSQTGKLLFF.

This clonotype was counted a few times. CDR3 DNA: TGTGCCAGCAGACCGGACAGGGATAGGGAAAAACTGTTTTTT. Encoded protein: CASRPDRDREKLFF. The rearrangement uses TRBV27 and TRBJ1-4, with 8 bases lining up with TRBD1. V shed 6 bases, J shed 8 bases, and the junction held 8 bases outside the gene matches. This CDR3 is built from 14 residues. Germline V CDR1 and CDR2: MNHEY, SMNVEV (reference sequence).

V is TRBV10-3 and J is TRBJ1-5, with 12 bases lining up with TRBD1. Germline V lookup: CDR1 ENHRY, CDR2 SYGVKD. After removal of 6 bases from V and 3 bases from J, the junction contained 12 bases not matched to a gene. The CDR3 runs to 18 residues. The CDR3 region has the DNA TGTGCCATCAGCACCGGGACAGGGGGCGTTGGGGTCAATCAGCCCCAGCATTTT. Encoded protein: CAISTGTGGVGVNQPQHF.

This clonotype has only a few counts. The gene calls are TRBV5-1 and TRBJ1-2; D unclear. Germline V gives CDR1 SGHRS, CDR2 YFSETQ. The CDR3 has 16 residues. The V and J ends lost 4 bases and 3 bases respectively, with 19 bases between them. The DNA of the CDR3 is TGCGCCAGCAGCCCCGCCGGACGGCCCCCCCACTATGGCTACACCTTC. Residues: CASSPAGRPPHYGYTF.

This clonotype was seen repeatedly, ten times or more. The rearrangement joins TRBV28 to TRBJ2-5, with TRBD1 matching 8 bases. With V trimmed by 2 bases and J by 1 base, 6 bases remained unmatched. The CDR3 length is 16 residues. The germline V gene has CDR1 MDHEN and CDR2 SYDVKM. This CDR3 reads CASSLELQGVQETQYF. The CDR3 DNA is TGTGCCAGCAGTTTAGAGTTACAGGGGGTCCAAGAGACCCAGTACTTC.

This chain joins TRBV20-1 and TRBJ2-6; unclear D gene. The germline gives CDR1 DFQATT, CDR2 SNEGSKA (reference sequence). Trimming stripped 6 bases from V and 2 bases from J, with 20 bases between. The CDR3 contains 17 residues. The DNA for the CDR3 is TGCAGTGCCCTAGACTCAAACCCCTCCCCTGGGGCCAACGTCCTGACTTTC. It is translated as CSALDSNPSPGANVLTF.

This clonotype was seen more than once but under ten times. V usage is TRBV28 and J usage is TRBJ2-3; D perhaps matches TRBD2 (6 bases). The CDR3 extends over 14 amino acids. CDR1 is MDHEN and CDR2 is SYDVKM in the germline V gene. Trimming cost V 6 bases and J 3 bases, with 13 bases left between them. CDR3 nucleotides: TGTGCCAGCAGCGGGAGTAGGGTTACAGATACGCAGTATTTT. Its translation: CASSGSRVTDTQYF.

This clonotype was recorded at least ten times. V gene TRBV19 combines with J gene TRBJ2-7, with D perhaps assigned TRBD1 or TRBD2 (6 bases each). CDR1 and CDR2 (germline): LNHDA, SQIVND (reference sequence). Trimming cost V 5 bases and J 0 bases, with 17 bases left between them. CDR3 length equals 16 residues. The CDR3 nucleotides are TGTGCCAGTAGTCCCGTAGGGGGGTCCTACTCCTACGAGCAGTACTTC. It specifies CASSPVGGSYSYEQYF.

This clonotype was seen more than once but under ten times. The chain links TRBV12-3 or TRBV12-4 to TRBJ1-1; the D gene is possibly TRBD1 (5 bases). This CDR3 has 14 residues. The V and J ends lost 3 bases and 1 base respectively, with 9 bases between them. Written as DNA, the CDR3 is TGTGCCAGCAGTTTGAACGGGGGGAACACTGAAGCTTTCTTT. Its protein is CASSLNGGNTEAFF.

In the case of this clonotype: A junction boundary mismatches the germline segment, possibly from a read error. J is TRBJ2-2 and V is TRBV7-8; D is unresolved. The germline V gene encodes CDR1 SGHVS and CDR2 FQNEAQ. This CDR3 comprises 14 residues. The CDR3 protein is CASSFSENSGELFF. CDR3 sequence (DNA): TGTGCCAGCAGCTTTAGTGAGAACTCCGGGGAGCTGTTTTTT. Drawing the rest from reference TRBV7-8 and TRBJ2-2, the complete variable domain is GAGVSQSPRYKVAKRGQDVALRCDPISGHVSLFWYQQALGQGPEFLTYFQNEAQLDKSGLPSDRFFAERPEGSVSTLKIQRTQQEDSAVYLCASSFSENSGELFFGEGSRLTVL.

Regarding this clonotype: One base away lies a much larger clone, so this may be a sequencing read error. The V and J genes are TRBV24-1 and TRBJ2-5; D is perhaps TRBD1 or TRBD2 (6 bases each). The CDR3 spans 13 residues. The V gene's germline CDR1 is KGHDR and CDR2 SFDVKD. The CDR3 DNA is TGTGTCACCAGTCCCGGGGGCAGGGAGACCCAGTACTTC. Protein: CVTSPGGRETQYF.

The table lists this clonotype with many counts. The chain joins TRBV4-1 to TRBJ2-3; D is possibly TRBD1 (6 bases). Germline CDR1 is MGHRA and CDR2 is YSYEKL. The CDR3 has 16 amino acids. Between the trimmed V and J ends, which lost 3 bases and 3 bases, there was a span of 16 bases. CDR3 nucleotide sequence: TGCGCCAGCAGCCAGGACGGACAGCCCCGTACAGATACGCAGTATTTT. It is translated as CASSQDGQPRTDTQYF.

This chain uses TRBV28 with TRBJ1-5; tentatively, D is TRBD1 (5 bases). CDR3 size: 15 residues. Germline V lookup: CDR1 MDHEN, CDR2 SYDVKM. V was clipped by 8 bases and J by 9 bases, with 23 bases between them. CDR3 region: CASDSQGQGLGPQHF. In DNA, the CDR3 is TGTGCCAGCGACTCCCAGGGTCAGGGCTTAGGGCCCCAGCATTTT.

This clonotype was counted ten times or more. J is TRBJ1-5 and V is TRBV5-1, with 9 bases lining up with TRBD1. From germline, CDR1 is SGHRS and CDR2 YFSETQ. This CDR3 is 15 amino acids long. Unmatched junction bases numbered 2, after V lost 0 bases and J lost 4 bases. The CDR3 region has the DNA TGCGCCAGCAGCTTGGGGACAGGGGAAAATCAGCCCCAGCATTTT. Translated: CASSLGTGENQPQHF.